This entry lists 15 T cell receptor beta chains sequenced from one sample in a study of OX40 agonist ivuxolimab in advanced cancers. Here immunoSEQ multiplex PCR was the method, and the copy in TCRdb shows in-frame clones only, minus some. In the table there are around 44,000 clones, around 87% of which are singletons. This specimen was CD4+ or CD8+ T cells sorted from blood, taken in a trial of the OX40 agonist ivuxolimab. All receptors derive from an adult with an advanced solid tumor such as melanoma, head and neck, liver or kidney cancer.

The J gene is TRBJ2-7, the V gene TRBV6-5; TRBD1 might be the D (6 bases). CDR1 is MNHEY and CDR2 is SVGAGI in the germline V gene. This CDR3 comprises 12 residues. With 6 bases removed from V and 2 bases from J, the gap between germline ends came to 8 bases. CDR3 bases: TGTGCCAGCAGAAGGGGGACCTACGAGCAGTACTTC. As protein: CASRRGTYEQYF.

This chain joins TRBV11-2 and TRBJ1-5; 7 bases fit TRBD1. This CDR3 spans 16 amino acids. Germline trimming cut 1 base from V and 3 bases from J; bases unmatched to any gene: 6. The germline CDR1 and CDR2 sequences are SGHAT and FQNNGV. The DNA for the CDR3 is TGTGCCAGCAGCTTAGCAGGGGGTGCAATCAATCAGCCCCAGCATTTT. Amino acid sequence: CASSLAGGAINQPQHF.

This sequence joins TRBV2 and TRBJ1-1; maybe TRBD1 (6 bases). The CDR3 totals 14 residues. V gave up 5 bases and J gave up 0 bases, with 10 bases separating them. Germline V gene lookup returns CDR1 SNHLY and CDR2 FYNNEI. CDR3 nucleotide sequence: TGTGCCAGCAGTTTACAGGGCATGAACACTGAAGCTTTCTTT. It codes for CASSLQGMNTEAFF.

This chain uses TRBV20-1 with TRBJ1-2, with a weak D call TRBD1 (5 bases). The CDR3 is 11 residues long. Trimming shortened V by 7 bases and J by 7 bases, and 13 bases separated the two germline ends. Germline loops: CDR1 DFQATT, CDR2 SNEGSKA (reference sequence). DNA for the CDR3: TGCAGTGTTTTCGACAGACTTGGCTACACCTTC. It codes for CSVFDRLGYTF.

This clone was recorded only once. The V and J genes are TRBV28 and TRBJ2-7, with TRBD2 matching over 12 bases. Germline-derived CDR1 and CDR2 are MDHEN and SYDVKM. V trimming: 5 bases; J trimming: 6 bases; junction bases outside the gene matches: 5. CDR3 length: 14 residues. The CDR3 bases are TGTGCCAGCAGTGAGACTAGCGGGAGAGGCGAGCAGTACTTC. This translates into CASSETSGRGEQYF.

This clone was seen a single time. V and J are TRBV5-1 and TRBJ2-7, with 7 bases identical to TRBD1. The CDR3 spans 15 residues. The trim removed 5 bases at V and 0 bases at J, leaving 8 bases unmatched. Germline values: CDR1 SGHRS, CDR2 YFSETQ. CDR3 in amino acids: CASRFGQADSYEQYF. CDR3 sequence (DNA): TGCGCCAGCAGATTTGGACAGGCCGACTCCTACGAGCAGTACTTC.

The DNA of the CDR3 is TGTGCCAGCAGCCCCCGACTAGCGGGGGCGTACAATGAGCAGTTCTTC. As protein: CASSPRLAGAYNEQFF. V and J are TRBV11-2 and TRBJ2-1; 12 positions match TRBD2. The CDR3 is made up of 16 amino acids. Germline CDR1 SGHAT, CDR2 FQNNGV. Trimming cost V 5 bases and J 4 bases; bases outside gene matches: 6.

The chain uses TRBV6-5 and TRBJ2-3, with 8 bases that match TRBD2. The length of the CDR3 is 15 residues. Losses at the gene ends were 4 bases for V and 5 bases for J; bases not matched to a gene: 8. The germline V gene has CDR1 MNHEY and CDR2 SVGAGI. The CDR3, as DNA: TGTGCCAGCAGTTTGCGGCGGGGGGTAGGAGATACGCAGTATTTT. This codes for CASSLRRGVGDTQYF.

The chain is built from TRBV28 and TRBJ2-7, with 8 bases that match TRBD2. Germline CDR1 and CDR2: MDHEN and SYDVKM. V dropped 7 bases and J dropped 2; count of bases not matched to a gene: 13. The CDR3 contains 16 residues. The CDR3 spells CASTPGGWIGAYEQYF. CDR3 bases: TGTGCCAGCACCCCGGGGGGGTGGATTGGAGCCTACGAGCAGTACTTC.

The chain combines TRBV4-1 with TRBJ2-7, with TRBD2 identical over 13 bases. The length of the CDR3 is 15 residues. Trimming cost V 4 bases and J 2 bases; bases outside gene matches: 2. Germline CDR1 MGHRA, CDR2 YSYEKL. CDR3 loop: CASSRGTSGTYEQYF. In DNA form, the CDR3 reads TGCGCCAGCAGCCGAGGGACTAGCGGGACCTACGAGCAGTACTTC.

The chain carries TRBV7-3 and TRBJ1-2; TRBD1 aligns across 10 bases. Germline CDR1 and CDR2: SGHTA and FQGTGA. V dropped 5 bases and J dropped 5; count of bases not matched to a gene: 2. The CDR3 runs to 13 residues. The CDR3 sequence: CASSQDRGYGYTF. The CDR3 coding sequence is TGTGCCAGCAGCCAGGACAGGGGGTATGGCTACACCTTC.

The J gene is TRBJ2-3, the V gene TRBV15; 8 nucleotides line up with TRBD1. J lost 1 base, V lost 3 bases, and 3 bases had no gene match. CDR1 LNHNV and CDR2 YYDKDF come from the germline V gene (reference sequence). The CDR3 covers 15 residues. CDR3 sequence reads: CATSSGTGRTDTQYF. The CDR3 region has the DNA TGTGCCACCAGCAGTGGGACAGGACGCACAGATACGCAGTATTTT.

This clone appeared once. V usage is TRBV6-5 and J usage is TRBJ2-4, with D perhaps TRBD2 (6 bases). The V end lost 4 bases, the J end lost 0 bases, and 10 bases lay between the germline ends. Germline V lookup: CDR1 MNHEY, CDR2 SVGAGI. This CDR3 region has 15 residues. The CDR3 loop reads CASSSGVQAKNIQYF. The CDR3 nucleotides are TGTGCCAGCAGTTCGGGGGTTCAAGCCAAAAACATTCAGTACTTC.

The CDR3 here is CAIGRGGLETQYF. The CDR3 DNA reads TGTGCCATCGGGAGAGGGGGCCTGGAGACCCAGTACTTC. The rearrangement links TRBV10-3 to TRBJ2-5, with 7 bases fitting TRBD1. Germline CDR1 and CDR2: ENHRY and SYGVKD. This CDR3 has 13 residues. V shed 8 bases, J shed 5 bases, and the junction held 8 bases outside the gene matches.

This clone was seen just once. This sequence joins TRBV12-5 and TRBJ2-7, with D perhaps matching TRBD2 (6 bases). V lost 1 base and J 0 bases, leaving 16 bases between the germline ends. There are 17 residues in the CDR3. In germline, CDR1 is LGHNT, CDR2 FRNRAP. CDR3 residues: CASGLGLLADYSYEQYF. CDR3 bases: TGTGCTAGTGGTTTGGGTCTACTAGCCGATTACTCCTACGAGCAGTACTTC.